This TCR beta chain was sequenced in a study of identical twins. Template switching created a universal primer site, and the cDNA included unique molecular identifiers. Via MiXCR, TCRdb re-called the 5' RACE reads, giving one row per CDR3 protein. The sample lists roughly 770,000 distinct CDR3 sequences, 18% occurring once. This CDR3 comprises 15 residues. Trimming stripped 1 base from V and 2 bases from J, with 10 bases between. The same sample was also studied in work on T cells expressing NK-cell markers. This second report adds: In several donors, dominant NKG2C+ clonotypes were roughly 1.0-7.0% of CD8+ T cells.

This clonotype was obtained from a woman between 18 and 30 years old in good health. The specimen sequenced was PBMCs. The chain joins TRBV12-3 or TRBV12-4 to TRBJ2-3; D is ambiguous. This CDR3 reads CASSLGLYLTDTQYF. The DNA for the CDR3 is TGTGCCAGCAGTTTAGGTCTCTACCTCACAGATACGCAGTATTTT.